Following are 15 T cell receptor beta chains from one sample sequenced in a study of T cell changes during pregnancy in multiple sclerosis. TCRdb's table, derived via immunoSEQ multiplex PCR, lists solely in-frame clones and lacks some. The sample carries some 60,000 clones, 91% recorded once. Sequences were derived from peripheral blood, sampled before pregnancy. The receptors stem from a female donor with multiple sclerosis, enrolled in a pregnancy study.

The chain recombines TRBV11-3 with TRBJ2-5; 8 positions match TRBD2. This CDR3 comprises 14 residues. Germline V gene lookup returns CDR1 SGHNT and CDR2 YENEEA. The J segment lost 4 bases and the V segment lost 5 bases, leaving 6 bases of the junction unmatched. In DNA, the CDR3 is TGTGCCAGCAGCCCCTCGGGACTAGTAGAGACCCAGTACTTC. It translates to CASSPSGLVETQYF.

This sequence joins TRBV30 and TRBJ1-5; D ambiguous. V was pared by 2 bases and J by 7 bases, with 12 bases between. The CDR3 is 13 residues long. The V gene's germline CDR1 is GTSNPN and CDR2 SVGIG (reference sequence). The CDR3 loop reads CAWSSGERQPQHF. The CDR3 DNA follows: TGTGCCTGGAGTAGTGGGGAGAGGCAGCCCCAGCATTTT. Complete variable domain (other parts from reference TRBV30 and TRBJ1-5): SQTIHQWPATLVQPVGSPLSLECTVEGTSNPNLYWYRQAAGRGLQLLFYSVGIGQISSEVPQNLSASRPQDRQFILSSKKLLLSDSGFYLCAWSSGERQPQHFGDGTRLSIL.

This clone was observed a single time. The chain has TRBV19 and TRBJ2-1; 9 bases map to TRBD2. Germline CDR1 and CDR2: LNHDA and SQIVND (reference sequence). The CDR3 is 14 residues long. Trimming at V came to 10 bases and at J to 3 bases, leaving 7 bases not matched to a gene. As DNA, the CDR3 is TGTGCCACCAAAGCGGGGGGACTCTACAATGAGCAGTTCTTC. Translation: CATKAGGLYNEQFF.

As concerns this clone: Sequence at one end of the junction differs from germline and may be a read error. CDR3 amino acids: CASSPGTFRAF. CDR3 bases: TGTGCCAGTAGTCCGGGGACTTTCCGGGCCTTC. The genes are TRBV19 and TRBJ1-2, with D tentatively TRBD1 (5 bases). The CDR3 is 11 residues long. CDR1 is LNHDA, CDR2 SQIVND, per germline (reference sequence). Supplemented by reference TRBV19 and TRBJ1-2, the full variable domain reads DGGITQSPKYLFRKEGQNVTLSCEQNLNHDAMYWYRQDPGQGLRLIYYSQIVNDFQKGDIAEGYSVSREKKESFPLTVTSAQKNPTAFYLCASSPGTFRAFGSGTRLTVV.

This clone was counted between two and nine times. The chain has TRBV11-2 and TRBJ2-7; 11 bases map to TRBD1. V was pared by 3 bases and J by 9 bases, with 7 bases of the junction left unmatched. The germline V gene encodes CDR1 SGHAT and CDR2 FQNNGV. The CDR3 is 14 amino acids. CDR3 loop: CASSFGTGGIVQYF. The CDR3 DNA is TGTGCCAGCAGCTTCGGGACAGGGGGGATCGTGCAGTACTTC. The full variable domain, with the rest looked up from reference TRBV11-2 and TRBJ2-7, is EAGVAQSPRYKIIEKRQSVAFWCNPISGHATLYWYQQILGQGPKLLIQFQNNGVVDDSQLPKDRFSAERLKGVDSTLKIQPAKLEDSAVYLCASSFGTGGIVQYFGPGTRLTVT.

The rearrangement joins TRBV6-5 to TRBJ2-5; D is possibly TRBD1 (5 bases). The CDR3 totals 13 residues. CDR1 is MNHEY, CDR2 SVGAGI, per germline. V was clipped by 4 bases and J by 1 base, with 7 bases between them. This CDR3 is CASSWTSQETQYF. DNA for the CDR3: TGTGCCAGCAGTTGGACAAGCCAAGAGACCCAGTACTTC.

The chain is built from TRBV4-3 and TRBJ1-1; D possibly corresponds to TRBD1 (6 bases). V gave up 2 bases and J gave up 2 bases, with 12 bases separating them. There are 15 residues in the CDR3. The germline V gene encodes CDR1 LGHNA and CDR2 YSLEER. The CDR3 DNA reads as TGCGCCAGCAGCCAATTCCCGGGACATAACACTGAAGCTTTCTTT. It codes for CASSQFPGHNTEAFF.

V and J are TRBV6-5 and TRBJ2-6; tentative D call: TRBD1 (5 bases). The CDR3 is 16 amino acids. V gave up 1 base and J gave up 2 bases, with 9 bases separating them. In germline, CDR1 is MNHEY, CDR2 SVGAGI. The CDR3 spells CASSYFQGTGANVLTF. CDR3 nucleotide sequence: TGTGCCAGCAGTTACTTCCAGGGTACTGGGGCCAACGTCCTGACTTTC.

The chain links TRBV15 to TRBJ2-7, with TRBD2 matching 13 bases. With 0 bases clipped from V and 6 bases from J, the junction kept 2 bases outside the gene matches. The germline gives CDR1 LNHNV, CDR2 YYDKDF (reference sequence). This CDR3 contains 15 residues. This chain's CDR3 is CATSRDTSGGAEQYF. CDR3 bases: TGTGCCACCAGCAGAGATACTAGCGGGGGGGCCGAGCAGTACTTC.

This sequence joins TRBV25-1 and TRBJ2-7; tentative D call: TRBD2 (6 bases). This CDR3 spans 14 amino acids. Germline V gives CDR1 MGHDK, CDR2 SYGVNS. Trimming took off 5 bases at V and 0 bases at J, with 11 bases between the two ends. This CDR3 reads CASSLGGGSYEQYF. For the CDR3, the DNA is TGTGCCAGCAGTCTCGGGGGAGGCTCCTACGAGCAGTACTTC.

This chain links TRBV29-1 with TRBJ2-4; weak D call: TRBD2 (5 bases). V was pared by 7 bases and J by 5 bases, with 18 bases between. This CDR3 comprises 14 residues. Germline V gene sequence: CDR1 SQVTM, CDR2 ANQGSEA. The CDR3 sequence is CSGGSGLRQNIQYF. CDR3 nucleotide sequence: TGCAGCGGTGGTTCCGGACTGAGGCAAAACATTCAGTACTTC. Full variable domain (remainder filled in from reference TRBV29-1 and TRBJ2-4): SAVISQKPSRDICQRGTSLTIQCQVDSQVTMMFWYRQQPGQSLTLIATANQGSEATYESGFVIDKFPISRPNLTFSTLTVSNMSPEDSSIYLCSGGSGLRQNIQYFGAGTRLSVL.

J is TRBJ1-3 and V is TRBV19; 9 nucleotides line up with TRBD1. The germline gives CDR1 LNHDA, CDR2 SQIVND (reference sequence). This CDR3 is built from 16 residues. The V and J ends lost 5 bases and 6 bases, in that order; junction bases with no gene match: 11. This CDR3 reads CASSFLGTGRTNTIYF. In nucleotides, the CDR3 is TGTGCCAGTAGTTTCCTCGGGACAGGGAGAACAAACACCATATATTTT.

This chain joins TRBV6-5 and TRBJ1-3; TRBD1 might be the D (6 bases). Per germline, CDR1 MNHEY and CDR2 SVGAGI. The CDR3 totals 14 residues. Trimming cost V 6 bases and J 0 bases, with 9 bases left between them. CDR3 coding DNA: TGTGCCAGCAGGACAGGTCTCTCTGGAAACACCATATATTTT. Protein product: CASRTGLSGNTIYF.

This chain uses TRBV14 with TRBJ1-1; D possibly corresponds to TRBD1 (5 bases). Trimming cost V 4 bases and J 2 bases, with 8 bases left between them. CDR3 length: 13 amino acids. Germline CDR1 and CDR2: SGHDN and FVKESK. DNA for the CDR3: TGTGCCAGCAGCCTCGACAGAAACACTGAAGCTTTCTTT. This codes for CASSLDRNTEAFF. The full variable domain, its missing parts supplied by reference TRBV14 and TRBJ1-1, is EAGVTQFPSHSVIEKGQTVTLRCDPISGHDNLYWYRRVMGKEIKFLLHFVKESKQDESGMPNNRFLAERTGGTYSTLKVQPAELEDSGVYFCASSLDRNTEAFFGQGTRLTVV.

The genes are TRBV9 and TRBJ2-2; TRBD1 matches at 7 bases. Looked up from germline, CDR1 is SGDLS and CDR2 is YYNGEE. The CDR3 totals 14 residues. After removal of 4 bases from V and 4 bases from J, the junction contained 4 bases not matched to a gene. The CDR3 nucleotides read TGTGCCAGCAGCCTGGGACAGCCCACCGGGGAGCTGTTTTTT. Protein product: CASSLGQPTGELFF.